These 32 T cell receptor beta chains came from one sample sequenced in a study of T-cell memory formation after mild COVID-19. MiXCR, applied by TCRdb to the 5' RACE reads, yields one record per CDR3 protein. The profile shows fewer than 700,000 distinct CDR3 sequences, roughly 18% of them singletons. Material for sequencing was PBMCs or a T cell subset sorted from them (not recorded which). These receptors originate from an adult woman who had mild COVID-19 (a few samples of this study predate the infection). Cell type and time point are not known.

This clonotype occurred a few times. The chain's CDR3 is CASSWSAATNEKLFF. CDR3 nucleotide sequence: TGTGCCAGCAGTTGGTCAGCCGCAACTAATGAAAAACTGTTTTTT. The V gene is TRBV12-3 or TRBV12-4, the J gene TRBJ1-4, with D unclear. Trimming took off 4 bases at V and 0 bases at J, with 9 bases between the two ends. There are 15 residues in the CDR3.

The V gene is TRBV5-1, the J gene TRBJ1-2, with 7 bases matching TRBD1. Germline trimming cut 3 bases from V and 3 bases from J; bases unmatched to any gene: 14. Looked up from germline, CDR1 is SGHRS and CDR2 is YFSETQ. This CDR3 comprises 17 residues. Here the CDR3 DNA reads TGCGCCAGCAGCTCCCCAACCGGGACAGATTACTACTATGGCTACACCTTC. Amino acids: CASSSPTGTDYYYGYTF.

This clonotype was detected only a few times. The chain employs TRBV5-1 and TRBJ2-1; D possibly corresponds to TRBD2 (7 bases). This CDR3 has 16 amino acids. Looked up from germline, CDR1 is SGHRS and CDR2 is YFSETQ. Trimming removed 3 bases from V and 3 bases from J, with 16 bases in between. The CDR3 spells CASSSWSGGGYNEQFF. CDR3 sequence (DNA): TGCGCCAGCAGCTCCTGGTCGGGGGGCGGCTACAATGAGCAGTTCTTC. Complete variable domain (other parts from reference TRBV5-1 and TRBJ2-1): KAGVTQTPRYLIKTRGQQVTLSCSPISGHRSVSWYQQTPGQGLQFLFEYFSETQRNKGNFPGRFSGRQFSNSRSEMNVSTLELGDSALYLCASSSWSGGGYNEQFFGPGTRLTVL.

This clonotype was counted ten times or more. The rearrangement joins TRBV12-3 or TRBV12-4 to TRBJ2-2; D is ambiguous. V lost 6 bases to trimming and J lost 3 bases, with 11 bases between them. There are 14 residues in the CDR3. Written as DNA, the CDR3 is TGTGCCAGCAGCCAGAGGAGTGACACCGGGGAGCTGTTTTTT. Amino acid sequence: CASSQRSDTGELFF.

In the case of this clonotype: The DNA is omitted, as the CDR3 cannot be located on it reliably, and the CDR3 follows TCRdb's listing. The chain links TRBV5-1 to TRBJ2-3; the listed D gene, TRBD2, was not tested against the DNA. The CDR3 spans 16 amino acids, including both terminal residues. From germline, CDR1 is SGHRS and CDR2 YFSETQ. This CDR3 is CASSFGSGSPDTDTPF.

The sample holds a few counts of this clonotype. V usage is TRBV6-5 and J usage is TRBJ2-2; D call uncertain. The CDR3 has 15 residues. The V end lost 0 bases, the J end lost 4 bases, and 9 bases lay between the germline ends. Germline-derived CDR1 and CDR2 are MNHEY and SVGAGI. CDR3 nucleotide sequence: TGTGCCAGCAGTTACTCGTGGGCGAGCACCGGGGAGCTGTTTTTT. Translation: CASSYSWASTGELFF.

This chain connects TRBV7-9 to TRBJ2-6; TRBD2 matches at 7 bases. V shed 3 bases, J shed 0 bases, and the junction held 5 bases outside the gene matches. The length of the CDR3 is 17 residues. CDR1 and CDR2 from the germline V gene are SEHNR and FQNEAQ (reference sequence). CDR3 bases: TGTGCCAGCAGCTTGGGGAGGGCGAGCTCTGGGGCCAACGTCCTGACTTTC. Encoded protein: CASSLGRASSGANVLTF. Based on the CDR3 plus reference TRBV7-9 and TRBJ2-6, the full variable domain is DTGVSQNPRHKITKRGQNVTFRCDPISEHNRLYWYRQTLGQGPEFLTYFQNEAQLEKSRLLSDRFSAERPKGSFSTLEIQRTEQGDSAMYLCASSLGRASSGANVLTFGAGSRLTVL.

The genes are TRBV6-9 and TRBJ2-4; 8 bases fit TRBD2. In germline, CDR1 is MNHGY, CDR2 SVAAGI. This CDR3 comprises 16 residues. J lost 7 bases, V lost 3 bases, and 11 bases had no gene match. CDR3: CASSYSRDSGANIQYF. The CDR3 DNA is TGTGCCAGCAGTTACTCTCGTGATAGCGGGGCGAACATTCAGTACTTC.

On this clonotype itself: At one end, the junction sequence differs from germline, possibly due to a read error. V is TRBV14 and J is TRBJ1-2; 9 bases are a match to TRBD1. The CDR3 loop spans 17 amino acids. Germline-derived CDR1 and CDR2 are SGHDN and FVKESK. This chain's CDR3 is CARSQNSGTGSSHGYTF. The CDR3 region has the DNA TGTGCCAGGAGCCAAAACTCCGGGACAGGGTCCAGTCATGGCTACACCTTC.

A few counts support this clonotype. The rearrangement uses TRBV7-9 and TRBJ1-3; D not certain. The CDR3 totals 15 residues. V was pared by 6 bases and J by 0 bases, with 12 bases between. Germline loops: CDR1 SEHNR, CDR2 FQNEAQ (reference sequence). CDR3 sequence: CASSRSGLSGNTIYF. CDR3 coding DNA: TGTGCCAGCAGTCGATCCGGGCTCTCTGGAAACACCATATATTTT.

This clonotype is categorized as medium-sized. The rearrangement joins TRBV19 to TRBJ1-1, with D possibly being TRBD1 (6 bases). This CDR3 has 13 amino acids. Germline loops: CDR1 LNHDA, CDR2 SQIVND (reference sequence). The V end lost 3 bases, the J end lost 4 bases, and 9 bases lay between the germline ends. CDR3 amino acids: CASSIGGGTEAFF. DNA of the CDR3: TGTGCCAGTAGTATCGGAGGGGGCACTGAAGCTTTCTTT.

This clonotype was counted a few times. The rearrangement uses TRBV15 and TRBJ2-6; no clear D gene. Trimming pared 3 bases from V and 2 bases from J, leaving 20 bases between. The CDR3 contains 19 residues. Per the germline V gene, CDR1 is LNHNV and CDR2 is YYDKDF (reference sequence). The CDR3: CATSSPVMGPSTGANVLTF. The CDR3, as DNA: TGTGCCACCAGCAGCCCGGTGATGGGTCCGTCTACTGGGGCCAACGTCCTGACTTTC.

This clonotype came up a few times. This chain joins TRBV4-2 and TRBJ2-1, with a tentative D call TRBD2 (6 bases). Deletions cut 0 bases from V and 0 bases from J, with 15 bases between. The germline CDR1 and CDR2 sequences are LGHNA and YNFKEQ. The CDR3 spans 18 residues. For the CDR3, the DNA is TGTGCCAGCAGCCAAGATAGCGGCGGGAAGAGCTCCTACAATGAGCAGTTCTTC. It is translated as CASSQDSGGKSSYNEQFF.

The gene calls are TRBV2 and TRBJ1-2; 7 bases agree with TRBD1. Germline CDR1 and CDR2: SNHLY and FYNNEI. V shed 6 bases and J 7 bases; nucleotides not matched to a gene: 14. The CDR3 covers 15 residues. For the CDR3, the DNA is TGTGCCAGCAGGGGGACCGCCGGGACAGCCCCTGGCTACACCTTC. Translated: CASRGTAGTAPGYTF.

V is TRBV4-3 and J is TRBJ2-7; 8 bases are shared with TRBD2. CDR1 LGHNA and CDR2 YSLEER come from the germline V gene. Trimming at V came to 1 base and at J to 2 bases, leaving 7 bases not matched to a gene. The CDR3 contains 16 residues. The CDR3 loop reads CASSQGLAGRPYEQYF. Written as DNA, the CDR3 is TGCGCCAGCAGCCAAGGGCTAGCGGGTCGGCCCTACGAGCAGTACTTC.

In this sample, this clonotype turned up a few times. The chain joins TRBV5-1 to TRBJ2-3, with D perhaps matching TRBD1 (5 bases). The V end was cut by 5 bases, the J end by 1 base, with 14 bases between. Per germline, CDR1 SGHRS and CDR2 YFSETQ. The CDR3 totals 15 residues. CDR3 sequence reads: CASRTQGVGTDTQYF. CDR3 nucleotide sequence: TGCGCCAGCAGAACCCAGGGCGTGGGCACAGATACGCAGTATTTT.

In DNA form, the CDR3 reads TGCGCCAGCAGCCAAGCTGACAGGGGTGGGGCCAACGTCCTGACTTTC. Its protein is CASSQADRGGANVLTF. The chain carries TRBV4-1 and TRBJ2-6, with 8 bases matching TRBD1. Looked up from germline, CDR1 is MGHRA and CDR2 is YSYEKL. The CDR3 extends over 16 amino acids. V lost 1 base and J lost 3; bases outside the gene matches: 2.

V and J are TRBV7-9 and TRBJ1-2, with D tentatively TRBD1 (6 bases). The V gene lost 1 base and the J gene lost 4 bases, with 13 bases spanning the gap. The V gene's germline CDR1 is SEHNR and CDR2 FQNEAQ (reference sequence). This CDR3 contains 15 residues. CDR3 sequence (DNA): TGTGCCAGCAGCTTAGTACAGGGAACTGGCTATGGCTACACCTTC. Its translation is CASSLVQGTGYGYTF.

This chain links TRBV29-1 with TRBJ2-7, with 7 bases identical to TRBD2. Unmatched junction bases numbered 7, after V lost 7 bases and J lost 1 base. The CDR3 totals 13 residues. Germline CDR1 is SQVTM and CDR2 is ANQGSEA. The CDR3 region is CSALRRGSYEQYF. CDR3 in DNA: TGCAGCGCCTTACGGCGGGGGTCCTACGAGCAGTACTTC.

This clonotype has ten or more counts. The genes are TRBV10-3 and TRBJ2-1, with 13 bases aligning to TRBD2. The germline V gene encodes CDR1 ENHRY and CDR2 SYGVKD. After removal of 8 bases from V and 6 bases from J, the junction contained 1 base not matched to a gene. This CDR3 region has 13 residues. The CDR3 DNA follows: TGTGCCATCGGACTAGCGGGAGCCAATGAGCAGTTCTTC. Translation: CAIGLAGANEQFF.

The chain joins TRBV7-8 to TRBJ2-5; 9 bases map to TRBD2. The CDR3 has 17 residues. The ends lost 1 base at V and 2 bases at J; junction bases unmatched: 8. Germline-derived CDR1 and CDR2 are SGHVS and FQNEAQ. The CDR3 coding sequence is TGTGCCAGCAGCTTAGAGGTCCTAGCGGGGAATCAAGAGACCCAGTACTTC. This codes for CASSLEVLAGNQETQYF. Variable domain in full (rest from reference TRBV7-8 and TRBJ2-5): GAGVSQSPRYKVAKRGQDVALRCDPISGHVSLFWYQQALGQGPEFLTYFQNEAQLDKSGLPSDRFFAERPEGSVSTLKIQRTQQEDSAVYLCASSLEVLAGNQETQYFGPGTRLLVL.

This clonotype was found a few times. The V and J genes are TRBV5-5 and TRBJ2-2; no reliable D call. Germline V gene data show CDR1 as SGHKS and CDR2 as YYEKEE (reference sequence). V was trimmed by 4 bases and J by 5 bases, leaving 15 bases between them. CDR3 length: 15 residues. The CDR3 reads CASSPDYLRTGELFF. CDR3 sequence (DNA): TGTGCCAGCAGCCCCGATTACCTGAGGACCGGGGAGCTGTTTTTT.

The genes are TRBV29-1 and TRBJ1-4, with TRBD1 identical over 7 bases. The CDR3 covers 15 residues. Germline trimming cut 7 bases from V and 4 bases from J; bases unmatched to any gene: 12. CDR1 is SQVTM and CDR2 is ANQGSEA in the germline V gene. CDR3 bases: TGCAGCGCCTCCAGTTGGGGGGACAGTAATGAAAAACTGTTTTTT. Protein product: CSASSWGDSNEKLFF.

This clonotype was seen a handful of times. V gene TRBV3-1 combines with J gene TRBJ2-7, with D unresolved. Germline values: CDR1 LGHDT, CDR2 YNNKEL (reference sequence). V was clipped by 2 bases and J by 4 bases, with 9 bases between them. There are 13 residues in the CDR3. The CDR3 sequence: CASSQSPQYEQYF. The CDR3 bases are TGTGCCAGCAGCCAATCCCCCCAGTACGAGCAGTACTTC.

The V and J genes are TRBV7-3 and TRBJ2-1; 10 nucleotides match TRBD2. This CDR3 contains 18 residues. The V segment lost 5 bases and the J segment 1 base; nucleotides outside the gene matches: 11. CDR1 SGHTA and CDR2 FQGTGA come from the germline V gene. The DNA for the CDR3 is TGTGCCAGCAGCCACCGGGGGTCTAGCGGGAGTTCCTACAATGAGCAGTTCTTC. Protein: CASSHRGSSGSSYNEQFF.

The sample holds many counts of this clonotype. The V call is TRBV5-1, the J call TRBJ2-5; D is unresolved. V lost 6 bases to trimming and J lost 1 base, with 4 bases between them. Germline values: CDR1 SGHRS, CDR2 YFSETQ. The length of the CDR3 is 11 residues. The CDR3 region is CASTLQETQYF. The CDR3 DNA sequence: TGCGCCAGCACCCTCCAAGAGACCCAGTACTTC.

This clonotype has at least ten counts. V gene TRBV25-1 combines with J gene TRBJ2-7, with TRBD1 matching 9 bases. V dropped 7 bases and J dropped 1; count of bases not matched to a gene: 5. From germline, CDR1 is MGHDK and CDR2 SYGVNS. There are 14 residues in the CDR3. CDR3 in amino acids: CASTETGGSYEQYF. The CDR3 DNA sequence: TGTGCCAGCACAGAGACAGGGGGGTCCTACGAGCAGTACTTC.

Only a few counts were recorded for this clonotype. The J gene is TRBJ2-2, the V gene TRBV30; D possibly corresponds to TRBD2 (7 bases). This CDR3 spans 17 amino acids. The V gene lost 5 bases and the J gene lost 1 base, with 20 bases spanning the gap. CDR1 is GTSNPN and CDR2 is SVGIG in the germline V gene (reference sequence). The chain's CDR3 is CAWGRDSAGQNTGELFF. The DNA for the CDR3 is TGTGCCTGGGGTAGGGATTCAGCGGGACAGAACACCGGGGAGCTGTTTTTT. Based on the CDR3 plus reference TRBV30 and TRBJ2-2, the full variable domain is SQTIHQWPATLVQPVGSPLSLECTVEGTSNPNLYWYRQAAGRGLQLLFYSVGIGQISSEVPQNLSASRPQDRQFILSSKKLLLSDSGFYLCAWGRDSAGQNTGELFFGEGSRLTVL.

This clonotype was seen a few times. The chain links TRBV6-5 to TRBJ1-5, with D perhaps TRBD1 (6 bases). This CDR3 comprises 16 residues. V was trimmed by 6 bases and J by 1 base, leaving 16 bases between them. Germline lookup yields CDR1 MNHEY and CDR2 SVGAGI. The CDR3 DNA follows: TGTGCCAGCAGCCCTTGGACTAGGGGGAGCAATCAGCCCCAGCATTTT. Translating it yields CASSPWTRGSNQPQHF.

J is TRBJ2-7 and V is TRBV10-3; 7 bases align to TRBD1. J lost 3 bases, V lost 0 bases, and 8 bases had no gene match. CDR1 and CDR2 (germline): ENHRY, SYGVKD. The CDR3 contains 16 residues. For the CDR3, the DNA is TGTGCCATCAGTGAGTCCGCACAGGGGTCCCTCTACGAGCAGTACTTC. Translated, it gives CAISESAQGSLYEQYF.

The CDR3 DNA follows: TGCAGTGCTAGACTCACCAAAAAGGAGACCCAGTACTTC. Translating it yields CSARLTKKETQYF. The genes are TRBV20-1 and TRBJ2-5; D uncertain. Looked up from germline, CDR1 is DFQATT and CDR2 is SNEGSKA (reference sequence). The CDR3 extends over 13 amino acids. V lost 2 bases and J 5 bases, leaving 12 bases between the germline ends.

This clonotype was observed a few times. The chain joins TRBV7-2 to TRBJ2-7; D is undetermined. This CDR3 is 14 amino acids long. V lost 5 bases to trimming and J lost 3 bases, with 14 bases between them. The germline CDR1 and CDR2 sequences are SGHTA and FQGNSA. The CDR3 sequence: CASSRNDGYYEQYF. DNA of the CDR3: TGTGCCAGCAGCCGGAATGACGGATACTACGAGCAGTACTTC. The complete variable domain, with remaining parts taken from reference TRBV7-2 and TRBJ2-7, reads GAGVSQSPSNKVTEKGKDVELRCDPISGHTALYWYRQSLGQGLEFLIYFQGNSAPDKSGLPSDRFSAERTGGSVSTLTIQRTQQEDSAVYLCASSRNDGYYEQYFGPGTRLTVT.